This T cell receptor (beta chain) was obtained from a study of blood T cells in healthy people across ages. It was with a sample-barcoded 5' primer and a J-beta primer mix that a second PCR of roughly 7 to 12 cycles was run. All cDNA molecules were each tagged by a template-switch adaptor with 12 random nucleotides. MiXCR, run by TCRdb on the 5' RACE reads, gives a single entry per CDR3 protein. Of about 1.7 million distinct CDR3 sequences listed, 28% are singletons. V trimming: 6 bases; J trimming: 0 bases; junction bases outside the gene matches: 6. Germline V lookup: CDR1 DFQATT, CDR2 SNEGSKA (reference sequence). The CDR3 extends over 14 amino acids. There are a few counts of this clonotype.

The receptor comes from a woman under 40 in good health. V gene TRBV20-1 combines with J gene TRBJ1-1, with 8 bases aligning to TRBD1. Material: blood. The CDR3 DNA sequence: TGCAGTGCGGGGGGACAGGCTATGAACACTGAAGCTTTCTTT. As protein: CSAGGQAMNTEAFF.